This entry concerns a single T cell receptor beta chain. Its antigen is not identified. The method was immunoSEQ multiplex PCR; TCRdb's version includes in-frame clones alone and lacks a portion of them. In the table there are about 63,000 clones, roughly 85% of which are singletons. V was pared by 5 bases and J by 9 bases, with 6 bases of the junction left unmatched. Germline-derived CDR1 and CDR2 are LNHDA and SQIVND (reference sequence). The CDR3 extends over 15 amino acids. These data belong to a study of OX40 agonist ivuxolimab in advanced cancers. Whole-study results and caveats: Dosing at 0.1 to 3.0 mg/kg was accompanied by clonal expansion of CD4+ and CD8+ blood T cells by week 6.

J is TRBJ2-5 and V is TRBV19; 16 nucleotides line up with TRBD2. Sequenced material: CD4+ or CD8+ T cells sorted from blood, taken in a trial of the OX40 agonist ivuxolimab. The TCR originated in an adult with an advanced solid tumor such as melanoma, head and neck, liver or kidney cancer. The CDR3 DNA follows: TGTGCCAGTAGTGCGGGACTAGCGGGAGGGCGGGCCCAGTACTTC. This translates into CASSAGLAGGRAQYF.